This T cell receptor (beta chain) comes out of a study of patients and donors after allogeneic stem cell transplantation. Germline assignment: CDR1 KGHDR and CDR2 SFDVKD. The CDR3 totals 14 residues. Trimming stripped 4 bases from V and 2 bases from J, with 9 bases between. A single record per CDR3 protein comes from TCRdb applying MiXCR to the RT-PCR reads. The table lists approximately 220,000 distinct CDR3 sequences, 35% to 45% of them singletons. The chain has TRBV24-1 and TRBJ2-3; no reliable D call. Sequencing was performed on blood, either unsorted or a sorted T cell fraction (not recorded which). This clonotype originated in a human donor who was either an allogeneic HSCT recipient or a stem cell or donor lymphocyte infusion donor (not recorded which). It is not recorded whose cells these are; they may come from a transplant donor. For the CDR3, the DNA is TGTGCCACCAGTGACTCCCCTATCACAGATACGCAGTATTTT. Translated: CATSDSPITDTQYF.